This T cell receptor (beta chain) was retrieved from a study of PD-1 blockade in classical Hodgkin lymphoma. Assay: immunoSEQ multiplex PCR; the TCRdb copy retains only in-frame clones and omits some. Altogether tens of thousands of clones are present, roughly 84% being singletons, with the ten largest covering under 2%. Each of the patients experienced relapse following autologous stem cell transplantation, and their brentuximab vedotin exposure differed. Purification of CD4+ T cells from thawed PBMCs was performed via magnetic negative selection. Study conclusions and caveats: The origin of the repertoire differences remains undefined, with disease activity or prior therapy as possible causes.

Details on this clone: The antigen remains undetermined. The same CDR3 also results from other DNA sequences found in this sample.

The sample in question was CD4+ T cells from blood, obtained at baseline. The source of this sequence is a human donor with classical Hodgkin lymphoma.

CDR3 DNA sequence: TGTGCCAGCAGTTTTATGACAGGGTCAAAAAACACTGAAGCTTTCTTT. Protein: CASSFMTGSKNTEAFF. The chain carries TRBV7-9 and TRBJ1-1; 7 positions agree with TRBD1. The trim removed 6 bases at V and 2 bases at J, leaving 12 bases unmatched. Per germline, CDR1 SEHNR and CDR2 FQNEAQ (reference sequence). CDR3 length: 16 amino acids.